These T cell receptor beta chains were read from a single sample in a study of CD8 T cells in Susac syndrome. One entry per CDR3 protein, called by TCRdb with MiXCR from the immunoSEQ multiplex PCR reads. This table has 130,000 or so distinct CDR3 sequences, just over 95% appearing once. Sequencing input: CD4+ T cells from PBMCs. The source of these receptors is a human donor with Susac syndrome. Each CDR3 is given with its conserved first and last residue. Each record gives: V gene, D gene, J gene, clone size, CDR3 protein, CDR3 DNA. D genes are given only for firm matches. Not every row has a clone size; where given, it reads once, few, many or a size class.

V: TRBV6-5
D: TRBD1
J: TRBJ1-1
size: -
CDR3: CASRGTANTEAFF
DNA: TGTGCCAGCAGGGGGACAGCGAACACTGAAGCTTTCTTT

V: TRBV15
D: TRBD1
J: TRBJ2-7
size: -
CDR3: CATSRDAQGAYEQYF
DNA: TGTGCCACCAGCAGAGATGCACAGGGGGCCTACGAGCAGTACTTC

V: TRBV9
D: -
J: TRBJ2-4
size: -
CDR3: CASSATGTDKNIQYF
DNA: TGTGCCAGCAGCGCGACAGGGACTGACAAAAACATTCAGTACTTC

V: TRBV11-2
D: TRBD2
J: TRBJ2-3
size: -
CDR3: CASSTSGSGSDTQYF
DNA: TGTGCCAGCAGCACTAGCGGCAGTGGGTCCGATACGCAGTATTTT

V: TRBV5-1
D: -
J: TRBJ1-1
size: -
CDR3: CASSLEGLNTEAFF
DNA: TGCGCCAGCAGCTTGGAGGGGCTGAACACTGAAGCTTTCTTT

V: TRBV25-1
D: -
J: TRBJ1-1
size: -
CDR3: CASSEGQIPEAFF
DNA: TGTGCCAGCAGTGAAGGGCAGATCCCTGAAGCTTTCTTT

V: TRBV18
D: TRBD2
J: TRBJ2-5
size: -
CDR3: CASSPPTTSGNQETQYF
DNA: TGTGCCAGCTCACCACCGACGACTAGCGGAAACCAAGAGACCCAGTACTTC

V: TRBV6-5
D: TRBD1
J: TRBJ1-1
size: -
CDR3: CASSPGTVTEAFF
DNA: TGTGCCAGCAGCCCCGGGACAGTCACTGAAGCTTTCTTT

V: TRBV18
D: -
J: TRBJ2-1
size: -
CDR3: CASSPPRHNEQFF
DNA: TGTGCCAGCTCACCCCCTAGGCACAATGAGCAGTTCTTC

V: TRBV30
D: -
J: TRBJ1-5
size: -
CDR3: CAWSVGRNTRSNQPQHF
DNA: TGTGCCTGGAGTGTGGGACGGAACACCAGAAGCAATCAGCCCCAGCATTTT

V: TRBV20-1
D: TRBD2
J: TRBJ2-7
size: -
CDR3: CSASPSGRTYEQYF
DNA: TGCAGTGCTAGCCCGAGCGGGAGGACCTACGAGCAGTACTTC

V: TRBV5-4
D: TRBD1
J: TRBJ2-2
size: -
CDR3: CASSLARTGNTGELFF
DNA: TGTGCCAGCAGCTTGGCTAGGACAGGGAACACCGGGGAGCTGTTTTTT

V: TRBV2
D: -
J: TRBJ2-4
size: -
CDR3: CASSGGARNIQYF
DNA: TGTGCCAGCAGTGGGGGGGCTCGGAACATTCAGTACTTC

V: TRBV20-1
D: TRBD2
J: TRBJ2-3
size: once
CDR3: CSARVAGSTDTQYF
DNA: TGCAGTGCTAGAGTAGCGGGGAGCACAGATACGCAGTATTTT

V: TRBV29-1
D: TRBD1
J: TRBJ2-5
size: -
CDR3: CSVERQGQETQYF
DNA: TGCAGCGTTGAGAGACAGGGACAAGAGACCCAGTACTTC

V: TRBV29-1
D: -
J: TRBJ2-5
size: -
CDR3: CSAGADQGRETQYF
DNA: TGCAGCGCTGGGGCGGACCAAGGAAGAGAGACCCAGTACTTC

V: TRBV5-4
D: TRBD2
J: TRBJ2-2
size: -
CDR3: CASSLAGGPIGELFF
DNA: TGTGCCAGCAGCCTAGCGGGAGGGCCTATCGGGGAGCTGTTTTTT

V: TRBV19
D: -
J: TRBJ2-1
size: -
CDR3: CASRGSLSYNEQFF
DNA: TGTGCCAGTAGGGGGAGCCTATCCTACAATGAGCAGTTCTTC

V: TRBV20-1
D: -
J: TRBJ2-7
size: -
CDR3: CSARDPARGYEQYF
DNA: TGCAGTGCTAGAGATCCGGCAAGGGGCTACGAGCAGTACTTC

V: TRBV3-1
D: TRBD2
J: TRBJ2-7
size: -
CDR3: CASSQGAAGGYEQYF
DNA: TGTGCCAGCAGCCAAGGGGCAGCGGGAGGCTACGAGCAGTACTTC

V: TRBV5-1
D: -
J: TRBJ1-1
size: -
CDR3: CASSRDIPNTEAFF
DNA: TGCGCCAGCAGCCGAGACATACCGAACACTGAAGCTTTCTTT

V: TRBV5-6
D: -
J: TRBJ2-6
size: once
CDR3: CASSLEPRSSGANVLTF
DNA: TGTGCCAGCAGCTTGGAACCACGCAGCTCTGGGGCCAACGTCCTGACTTTC

V: TRBV9
D: -
J: TRBJ2-2
size: -
CDR3: CASSVAVNTGELFF
DNA: TGTGCCAGCAGCGTAGCCGTGAACACCGGGGAGCTGTTTTTT

V: TRBV2
D: -
J: TRBJ2-1
size: -
CDR3: CASGYYGEQFF
DNA: TGTGCCAGCGGTTACTACGGGGAGCAGTTCTTC

V: TRBV9
D: TRBD2
J: TRBJ2-5
size: -
CDR3: CASSVGGSGETQYF
DNA: TGTGCCAGCAGCGTAGGTGGTAGCGGGGAGACCCAGTACTTC

V: TRBV5-1
D: TRBD2
J: TRBJ2-1
size: -
CDR3: CASSRGLAGGGNEQFF
DNA: TGCGCCAGCAGCCGCGGACTAGCGGGGGGAGGCAATGAGCAGTTCTTC

V: TRBV20-1
D: -
J: TRBJ2-5
size: -
CDR3: CSARDRRGNQETQYF
DNA: TGCAGTGCTAGAGATAGGAGGGGTAACCAAGAGACCCAGTACTTC

V: TRBV3-1
D: TRBD1
J: TRBJ2-6
size: -
CDR3: CASSLDRATGANVLTF
DNA: TGTGCCAGCAGTCTCGACAGGGCAACTGGGGCCAACGTCCTGACTTTC

V: TRBV18
D: TRBD2
J: TRBJ2-1
size: -
CDR3: CASSGLAGATGNEQFF
DNA: TGTGCCAGCTCAGGACTAGCGGGAGCCACGGGAAATGAGCAGTTCTTC

V: TRBV14
D: TRBD2
J: TRBJ2-3
size: -
CDR3: CASSQELLADITDTQYF
DNA: TGTGCCAGCAGCCAAGAGCTTCTAGCGGACATCACAGATACGCAGTATTTT

V: TRBV6-5
D: -
J: TRBJ2-4
size: -
CDR3: CASSYSRVDIQYF
DNA: TGTGCCAGCAGTTACAGCAGGGTGGACATTCAGTACTTC

V: TRBV7-9
D: -
J: TRBJ1-1
size: -
CDR3: CASSRRPGTENTEAFF
DNA: TGTGCCAGCAGCAGAAGACCCGGGACGGAGAACACTGAAGCTTTCTTT

V: TRBV29-1
D: -
J: TRBJ2-7
size: once
CDR3: CSVRGTVSYEQYF
DNA: TGCAGCGTTCGCGGGACAGTCTCCTACGAGCAGTACTTC

V: TRBV28
D: -
J: TRBJ1-1
size: -
CDR3: CASSPPSLNTEAFF
DNA: TGTGCCAGCAGCCCCCCGAGTCTGAACACTGAAGCTTTCTTT

V: TRBV12-3/TRBV12-4
D: TRBD1
J: TRBJ1-2
size: -
CDR3: CASSRGTDGYTF
DNA: TGTGCCAGCAGCCGAGGGACAGATGGCTACACCTTC

V: TRBV30
D: TRBD2
J: TRBJ2-5
size: -
CDR3: CAWSVWVAGVETQYF
DNA: TGTGCCTGGAGTGTCTGGGTAGCGGGAGTGGAGACCCAGTACTTC

V: TRBV6-6
D: TRBD2
J: TRBJ2-2
size: -
CDR3: CASRVTGGGELFF
DNA: TGTGCCAGCAGAGTAACGGGGGGCGGGGAGCTGTTTTTT

V: TRBV29-1
D: TRBD2
J: TRBJ2-7
size: -
CDR3: CSVTSGRALGVGEQYF
DNA: TGCAGCGTAACTAGCGGGAGGGCCCTCGGGGTGGGCGAGCAGTACTTC

V: TRBV24-1
D: TRBD2
J: TRBJ2-1
size: -
CDR3: CATSDPGLAGVYNEQFF
DNA: TGTGCCACCAGTGATCCTGGACTAGCGGGAGTTTACAATGAGCAGTTCTTC

V: TRBV30
D: -
J: TRBJ1-5
size: -
CDR3: CAWSVSGVNQPQHF
DNA: TGTGCCTGGAGTGTATCAGGGGTCAATCAGCCCCAGCATTTT

V: TRBV27
D: -
J: TRBJ2-4
size: -
CDR3: CASSSWPYSKNIQYF
DNA: TGTGCCAGCAGTTCGTGGCCCTATTCCAAAAACATTCAGTACTTC